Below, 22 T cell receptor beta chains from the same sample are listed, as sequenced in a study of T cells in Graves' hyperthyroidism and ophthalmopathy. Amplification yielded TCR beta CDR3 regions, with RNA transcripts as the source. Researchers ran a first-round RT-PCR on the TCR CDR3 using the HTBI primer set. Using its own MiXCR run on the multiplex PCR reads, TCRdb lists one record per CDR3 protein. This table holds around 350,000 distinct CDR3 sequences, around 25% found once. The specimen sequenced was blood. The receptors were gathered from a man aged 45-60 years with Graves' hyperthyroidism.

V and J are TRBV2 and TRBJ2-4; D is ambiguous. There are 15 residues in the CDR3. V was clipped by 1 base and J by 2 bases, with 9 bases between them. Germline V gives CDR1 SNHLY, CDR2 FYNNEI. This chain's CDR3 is CASSEGADTKNIQYF. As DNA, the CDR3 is TGTGCCAGCAGTGAAGGGGCGGATACCAAAAACATTCAGTACTTC.

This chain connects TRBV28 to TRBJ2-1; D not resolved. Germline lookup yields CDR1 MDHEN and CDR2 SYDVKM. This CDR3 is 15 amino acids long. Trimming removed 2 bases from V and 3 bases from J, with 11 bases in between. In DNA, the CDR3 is TGTGCCAGCAGTTTAAAACTATTTCGCTACAATGAGCAGTTCTTC. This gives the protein CASSLKLFRYNEQFF.

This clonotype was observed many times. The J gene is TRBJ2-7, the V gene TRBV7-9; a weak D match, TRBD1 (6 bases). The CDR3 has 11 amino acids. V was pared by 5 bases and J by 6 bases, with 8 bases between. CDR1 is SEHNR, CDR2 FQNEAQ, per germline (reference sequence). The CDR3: CASSPRGEQYF. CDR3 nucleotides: TGTGCCAGCAGCCCCAGGGGCGAGCAGTACTTC.

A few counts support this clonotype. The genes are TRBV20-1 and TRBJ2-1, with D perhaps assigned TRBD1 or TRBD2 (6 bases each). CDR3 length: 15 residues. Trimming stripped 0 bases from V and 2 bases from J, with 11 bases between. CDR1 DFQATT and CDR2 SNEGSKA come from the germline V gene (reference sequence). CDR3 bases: TGCAGTGCTAGAGATCCTAGGGGGGCCTACAATGAGCAGTTCTTC. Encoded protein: CSARDPRGAYNEQFF.

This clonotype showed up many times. CDR3 bases: TGTGCCAGCAGTTCTCCAAACACTGAAGCTTTCTTT. This codes for CASSSPNTEAFF. This sequence joins TRBV28 and TRBJ1-1, with unresolved D. This CDR3 contains 12 residues. The V and J ends lost 4 bases and 2 bases respectively, with 5 bases between them. In germline, CDR1 is MDHEN, CDR2 SYDVKM.

The CDR3 sequence is CASSSPRTFNYGYTF. The CDR3, as DNA: TGTGCCAGCAGCTCTCCTAGGACATTTAACTATGGCTACACCTTC. J is TRBJ1-2 and V is TRBV7-9, with D perhaps matching TRBD1 (5 bases). Germline values: CDR1 SEHNR, CDR2 FQNEAQ (reference sequence). This CDR3 is built from 15 residues. V was clipped by 4 bases and J by 1 base, with 13 bases between them.

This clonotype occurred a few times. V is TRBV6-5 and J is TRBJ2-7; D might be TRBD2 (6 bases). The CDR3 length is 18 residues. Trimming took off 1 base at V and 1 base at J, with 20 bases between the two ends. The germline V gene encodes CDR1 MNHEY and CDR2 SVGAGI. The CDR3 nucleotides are TGTGCCAGCAGTTACTTTCTAGGAGCGGGCGCGGGTTCCTACGAGCAGTACTTC. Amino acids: CASSYFLGAGAGSYEQYF.

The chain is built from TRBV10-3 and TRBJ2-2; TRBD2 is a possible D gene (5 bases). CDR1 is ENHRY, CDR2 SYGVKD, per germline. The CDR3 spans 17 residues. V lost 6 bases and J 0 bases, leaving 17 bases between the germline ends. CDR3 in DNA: TGTGCCATCAGGGCCTCCGGTGTCGGGGCGAACACCGGGGAGCTGTTTTTT. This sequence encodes CAIRASGVGANTGELFF.

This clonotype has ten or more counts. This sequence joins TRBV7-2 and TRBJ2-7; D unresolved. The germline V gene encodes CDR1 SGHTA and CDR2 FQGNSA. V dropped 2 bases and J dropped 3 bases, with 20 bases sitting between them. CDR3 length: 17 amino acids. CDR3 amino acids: CASSLLSGRLEVYEQYF. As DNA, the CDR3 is TGTGCCAGCAGCTTATTATCTGGTCGTCTAGAAGTCTACGAGCAGTACTTC. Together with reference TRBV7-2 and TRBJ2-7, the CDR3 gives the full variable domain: GAGVSQSPSNKVTEKGKDVELRCDPISGHTALYWYRQSLGQGLEFLIYFQGNSAPDKSGLPSDRFSAERTGGSVSTLTIQRTQQEDSAVYLCASSLLSGRLEVYEQYFGPGTRLTVT.

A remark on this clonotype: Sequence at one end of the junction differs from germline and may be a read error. Written as DNA, the CDR3 is TGTGCCAGCAGCAGCCCCGCCAGGGGGCAGGGGGGCTACACCTTC. Translated: CASSSPARGQGGYTF. The gene calls are TRBV4-1 and TRBJ1-2, with TRBD1 matching 8 bases. Per the germline V gene, CDR1 is MGHRA and CDR2 is YSYEKL. The CDR3 consists of 15 residues.

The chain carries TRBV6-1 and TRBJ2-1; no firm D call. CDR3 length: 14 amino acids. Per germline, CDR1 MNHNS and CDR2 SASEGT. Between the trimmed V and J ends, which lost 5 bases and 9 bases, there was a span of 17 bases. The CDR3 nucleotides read TGTGCCAGCAGTACACCCAGGTTCACGGGTGAGCAGTTCTTC. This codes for CASSTPRFTGEQFF.

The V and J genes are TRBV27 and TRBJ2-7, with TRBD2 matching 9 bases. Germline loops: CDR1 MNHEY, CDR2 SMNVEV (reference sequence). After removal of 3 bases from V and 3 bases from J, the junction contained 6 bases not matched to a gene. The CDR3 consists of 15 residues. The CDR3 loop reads CASSFRLAAGYEQYF. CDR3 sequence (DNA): TGTGCCAGCAGTTTCCGACTAGCGGCAGGCTACGAGCAGTACTTC.

The CDR3: CASSQDRLFYEQYF. In DNA form, the CDR3 reads TGTGCCAGCAGCCAAGATAGACTGTTCTACGAGCAGTACTTC. This sequence joins TRBV3-1 and TRBJ2-7; D remains ambiguous. V lost 0 bases and J 3 bases, leaving 9 bases between the germline ends. Germline values: CDR1 LGHDT, CDR2 YNNKEL (reference sequence). This CDR3 spans 14 amino acids.

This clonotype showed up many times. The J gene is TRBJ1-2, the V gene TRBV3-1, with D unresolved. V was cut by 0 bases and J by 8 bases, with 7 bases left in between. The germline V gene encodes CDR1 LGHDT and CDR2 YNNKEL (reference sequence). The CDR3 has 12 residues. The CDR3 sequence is CASSQEGSGYTF. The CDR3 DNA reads TGTGCCAGCAGCCAAGAGGGATCCGGCTACACCTTC. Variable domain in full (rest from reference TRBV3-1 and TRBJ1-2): DTAVSQTPKYLVTQMGNDKSIKCEQNLGHDTMYWYKQDSKKFLKIMFSYNNKELIINETVPNRFSPKSPDKAHLNLHINSLELGDSAVYFCASSQEGSGYTFGSGTRLTVV.

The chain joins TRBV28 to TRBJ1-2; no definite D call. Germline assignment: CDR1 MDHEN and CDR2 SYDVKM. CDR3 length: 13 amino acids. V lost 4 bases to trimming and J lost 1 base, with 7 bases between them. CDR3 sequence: CASSWMFNYGYTF. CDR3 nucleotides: TGTGCCAGCAGTTGGATGTTTAACTATGGCTACACCTTC.

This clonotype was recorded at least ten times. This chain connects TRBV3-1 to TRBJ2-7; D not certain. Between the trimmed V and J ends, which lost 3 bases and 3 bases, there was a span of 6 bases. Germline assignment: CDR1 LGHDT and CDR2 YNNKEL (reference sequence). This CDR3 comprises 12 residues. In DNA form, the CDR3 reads TGTGCCAGCAGCCAGAGTGGCTACGAGCAGTACTTC. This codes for CASSQSGYEQYF.

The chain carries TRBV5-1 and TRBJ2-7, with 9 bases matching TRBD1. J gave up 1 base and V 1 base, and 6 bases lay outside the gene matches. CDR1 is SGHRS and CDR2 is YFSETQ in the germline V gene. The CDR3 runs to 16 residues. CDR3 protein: CASSLWTGVGSYEQYF. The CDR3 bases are TGCGCCAGCAGCTTGTGGACAGGGGTCGGTTCCTACGAGCAGTACTTC.

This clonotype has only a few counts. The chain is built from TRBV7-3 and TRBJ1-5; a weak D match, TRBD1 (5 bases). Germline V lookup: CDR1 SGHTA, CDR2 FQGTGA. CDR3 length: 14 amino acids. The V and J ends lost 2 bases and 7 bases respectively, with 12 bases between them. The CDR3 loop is CASSLGGEGQPQHF. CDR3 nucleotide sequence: TGTGCCAGCAGCTTAGGGGGTGAGGGGCAGCCCCAGCATTTT.

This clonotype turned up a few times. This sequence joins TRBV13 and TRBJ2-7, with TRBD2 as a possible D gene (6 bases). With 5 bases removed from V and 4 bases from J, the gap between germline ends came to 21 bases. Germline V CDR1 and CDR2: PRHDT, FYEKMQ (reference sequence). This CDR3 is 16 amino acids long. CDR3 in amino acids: CASSAGPWDSTYEQYF. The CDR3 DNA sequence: TGTGCCAGCAGCGCAGGTCCCTGGGACTCGACATACGAGCAGTACTTC.

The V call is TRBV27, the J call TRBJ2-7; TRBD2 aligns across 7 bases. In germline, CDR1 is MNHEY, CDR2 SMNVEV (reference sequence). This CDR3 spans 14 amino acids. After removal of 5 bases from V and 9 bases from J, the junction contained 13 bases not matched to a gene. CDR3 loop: CASSISGTPGGQYF. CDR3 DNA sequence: TGTGCCAGCAGTATCTCCGGGACGCCGGGGGGGCAGTACTTC.

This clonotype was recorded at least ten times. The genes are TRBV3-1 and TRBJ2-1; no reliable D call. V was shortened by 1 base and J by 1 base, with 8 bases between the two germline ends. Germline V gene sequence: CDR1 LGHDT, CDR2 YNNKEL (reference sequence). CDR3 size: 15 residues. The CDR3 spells CASSQAVRSYNEQFF. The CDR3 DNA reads TGTGCCAGCAGCCAAGCAGTACGGTCCTACAATGAGCAGTTCTTC.

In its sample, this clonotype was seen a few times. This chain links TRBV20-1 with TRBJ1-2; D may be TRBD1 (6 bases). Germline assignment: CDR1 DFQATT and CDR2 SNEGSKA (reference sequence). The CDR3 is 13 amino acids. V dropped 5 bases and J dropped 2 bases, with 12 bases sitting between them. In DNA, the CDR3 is TGCAGTGCTCCCGGGGGGCAGAACTATGGCTACACCTTC. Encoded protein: CSAPGGQNYGYTF.